This T cell receptor beta chain was observed in a study of cytomegalovirus exposure and HLA in healthy donors. This CDR3 has 16 amino acids. Losses at the gene ends were 2 bases for V and 6 bases for J; bases not matched to a gene: 10. Per germline, CDR1 MGHRA and CDR2 YSYEKL. Produced via immunoSEQ multiplex PCR; TCRdb's table is partial and in-frame only. The sample lists 220,000 or so clones, around 86% seen once, with 1.5% to 2% in the top ten. This clone has just one count. The TCR was taken from a woman under 30 in good health and CMV-seropositive. Material for sequencing was PBMCs. The chain has TRBV4-1 and TRBJ2-1; TRBD1 agrees at 7 bases. DNA of the CDR3: TGCGCCAGCAGCCAATGGTGGTCGGGACAGTTCAATGAGCAGTTCTTC. Amino acids: CASSQWWSGQFNEQFF.